Reported below is one TCR beta chain. Its target is not known. Germline and junction disagree at one end, which may indicate a read error. These data come from a study of prognosis after radiotherapy for stage I lung cancer. Whole-study findings and limits: The number of unique TCR clones went down after stereotactic body radiation therapy, with a median of approximately 9,100 versus 7,200.

This CDR3 is built from 16 residues. The germline V gene has CDR1 SGDLS and CDR2 YYNGEE. TCR beta CDR3 was amplified from genomic DNA by two-round multiplex PCR. The use of primers specific to each TRBV and TRBJ gene characterized first-round PCR. TCRdb reanalysed the multiplex PCR reads using MiXCR and keeps one entry per CDR3 protein. The data hold under 30,000 distinct CDR3 sequences, with roughly 30% observed a single time. Sequencing was performed on PBMCs, taken before or after stereotactic body radiation therapy (not recorded which). This sequence originates from a donor over 45 with non-small cell lung cancer. The rearrangement links TRBV9 to TRBJ1-5; TRBD1 might be the D (6 bases). The CDR3 loop is CAGSRGLGGIGQPQHF. CDR3 sequence (DNA): TGTGCCGGCAGCCGTGGCTTAGGGGGGATAGGCCAGCCACAGCATTTT.